The source of this T cell receptor (beta chain) is a study of long-term antiretroviral therapy in people with HIV. Runs used v3.0 of the immunoSEQ assay and were done at survey level. Measured with immunoSEQ multiplex PCR; TCRdb has only the in-frame clones, and not every one. Of tens of thousands of clones detected, about four fifths appear once; the ten largest clones hold under 7.5%. The CDR3 length is 11 residues. V lost 4 bases, J lost 7 bases, and 9 bases lay in between. Germline assignment: CDR1 SGDLS and CDR2 YYNGEE. The sample here was unsorted PBMCs, taken 0.6 years after starting antiretroviral therapy. The source of this sequence is a man between 18 and 35 years old with HIV. This sequence joins TRBV9 and TRBJ2-7; D ambiguous. CDR3: CASSSDREQYF. The CDR3 nucleotides are TGTGCCAGCAGCTCGGATCGGGAGCAGTACTTC.